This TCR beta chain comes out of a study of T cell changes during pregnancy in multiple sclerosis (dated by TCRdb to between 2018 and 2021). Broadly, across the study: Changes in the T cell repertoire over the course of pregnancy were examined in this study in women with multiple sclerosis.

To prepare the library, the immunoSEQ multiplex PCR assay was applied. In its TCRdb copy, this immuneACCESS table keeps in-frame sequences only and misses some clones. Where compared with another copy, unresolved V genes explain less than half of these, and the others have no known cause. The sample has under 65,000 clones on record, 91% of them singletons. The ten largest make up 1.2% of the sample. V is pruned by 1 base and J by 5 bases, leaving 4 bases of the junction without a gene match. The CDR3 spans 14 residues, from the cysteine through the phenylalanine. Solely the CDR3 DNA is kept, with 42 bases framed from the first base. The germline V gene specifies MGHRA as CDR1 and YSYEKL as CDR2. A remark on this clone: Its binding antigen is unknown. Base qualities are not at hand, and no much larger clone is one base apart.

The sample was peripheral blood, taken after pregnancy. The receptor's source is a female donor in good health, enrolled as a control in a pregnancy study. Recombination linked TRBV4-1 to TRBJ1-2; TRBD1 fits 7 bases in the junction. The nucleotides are TGCGCCAGCAGCCAAGCAACAGGGGTTTATGGCTACACCTTC. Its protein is CASSQATGVYGYTF.